One and the same sample provided the 6 T cell receptor beta chains below, sequenced in a study of T cell clonality in common variable immunodeficiency. The study, taken as a whole, reports: In common variable immunodeficiency, TCR beta chains reportedly carried fewer deletions and N-nucleotide insertions.

Their specific antigens are unknown. Clones were read by immunoSEQ multiplex PCR, and TCRdb kept only the in-frame ones, dropping some. Listed for the sample are 15,000 to 20,000 clones, none seen a single time. Sequenced input: peripheral blood mononuclear cells. Source of these receptors: a human donor with common variable immunodeficiency.

This clone has a handful of counts. The missing CDR3 end, 3 residues past where the read stops, is filled in from the germline J gene. The J gene is TRBJ2-5, the V gene TRBV20-1; 7 bases agree with TRBD1. Per germline, CDR1 DFQATT and CDR2 SNEGSKA (reference sequence). The ends lost 4 bases at V and 5 bases at J; junction bases unmatched: 13. The CDR3 has 15 amino acids. CDR3 loop: CSATPRGGQKETQYF. The DNA read from the CDR3 is TGCAGTGCTACTCCCCGAGGGGGACAGAAGGAGACC.

The sequenced part of the CDR3 DNA is TGTGCCAGCAGCCGCCAGGGCTACGAG. This gives the protein CASSRQGYE. The whole CDR3 sequence is CASSRQGYEQYF. The rearrangement links TRBV11-2 to TRBJ2-7; the D gene is possibly TRBD1 (5 bases). The CDR3 is cut off 3 residues early in the read; its end comes from the germline J gene. The CDR3 loop spans 12 amino acids. The germline V gene has CDR1 SGHAT and CDR2 FQNNGV. The ends were cut back, 5 bases at V and 3 bases at J, with 8 bases in the middle.

This clone was seen only a few times. The read is 3 residues too short to cover the CDR3 end, so that end is filled in from the germline J gene. The rearrangement joins TRBV29-1 to TRBJ1-3; a weak D match, TRBD1 (5 bases). The CDR3 extends over 14 amino acids. Per the germline V gene, CDR1 is SQVTM and CDR2 is ANQGSEA. Deletions cut 3 bases from V and 0 bases from J, with 9 bases between. CDR3 in amino acids: CSVDPGGSGNTIYF. The CDR3 bases that were read are TGCAGCGTTGATCCCGGGGGCTCTGGAAACACC.

This clone has a handful of counts. The CDR3 end lies 3 residues beyond the end of the read and is filled in from the germline J gene. This chain links TRBV7-9 with TRBJ1-2, with 7 bases aligning to TRBD1. The V and J ends lost 4 bases and 6 bases, in that order; junction bases with no gene match: 8. This CDR3 has 14 residues. Per germline, CDR1 SEHNR and CDR2 FQNEAQ (reference sequence). CDR3 DNA, as far as it was read: TGTGCCAGCAGCTCTCCGGGGCAGGGGGATGGC. This translates into CASSSPGQGDG. The full CDR3 protein is CASSSPGQGDGYTF.

In this sample, this clone turned up many times. Read sequence stops 3 residues before the CDR3 end, and the germline J gene provides the missing end. The J gene is TRBJ1-1, the V gene TRBV29-1, with D maybe TRBD1 (5 bases). Between the trimmed V and J ends, which lost 3 bases and 5 bases, there was a span of 13 bases. Germline-derived CDR1 and CDR2 are SQVTM and ANQGSEA. The CDR3 extends over 13 amino acids. The CDR3 is CSVETALATEAFF. CDR3 DNA (partial): TGCAGCGTTGAGACAGCCCTGGCGACTGAA.

This clone occurred a few times. The read comes to an end 3 residues before the CDR3 does, leaving the germline J gene to fill in the end. The chain is built from TRBV19 and TRBJ2-1, with 9 positions matching TRBD2. The CDR3 runs to 15 residues. V dropped 1 base and J dropped 9; count of bases not matched to a gene: 7. Per the germline V gene, CDR1 is LNHDA and CDR2 is SQIVND (reference sequence). CDR3 residues: CASSIGAAGGAEQFF. The DNA read from the CDR3 is TGTGCCAGTAGTATAGGGGCAGCGGGAGGTGCTGAG.